Below, one TCR beta chain is given with its context. Sequencing was performed with immunoSEQ multiplex PCR; in TCRdb, only in-frame clones are kept and a portion is missing. Counted here are roughly 33,000 clones, 88% occurring once; the ten biggest clones make up 6.3%. This sample is part of a study of blood T cell repertoires in COVID-19. V lost 3 bases and J 6 bases, leaving 12 bases between the germline ends. The CDR3 runs to 14 residues. Looked up from germline, CDR1 is MDHEN and CDR2 is SYDVKM. Sequencing input: peripheral blood. This clonotype was sampled from a human donor in a cohort sampled during active COVID-19. The chain recombines TRBV28 with TRBJ1-5; tentative D call: TRBD1 (6 bases). In DNA form, the CDR3 reads TGTGCCAGCAGTTTTCGCAGGGGCACTCAGCCCCAGCATTTT. It yields the protein CASSFRRGTQPQHF.